The table lists the clone carrying this T cell receptor (beta chain) with many counts. The antigen is not known. The sample originates from a study of CD8+CD57+ T cells in acquired aplastic anemia. In the study overall: Quantities of DNA derived from sorted CD4+ and CD8+ cells averaged approximately 3.3 ug. As sequenced from healthy donors, CD4+ cells averaged roughly 10 million reads. General study points: Levels of CD8+ Simpson's diversity were not significantly distinct in patients versus controls. Found in both controls and patients were around 29 CD8+ CDR3 sequences.

Profiles of TCR beta VDJ and CDR3 were generated from a genomic DNA template. TCRdb reanalysed the reads using MiXCR and keeps one entry per CDR3 protein. In the table there are fewer than 200,000 distinct CDR3 sequences, about 64% of which are singletons. The sequencing input was sorted CD4+, CD8+, or CD8+CD57+ T cells (not recorded which) from PBMCs. The TCR comes from a human donor in good health.

DNA for the CDR3: TGTGCCAGCAGCGTCACGGACCGAGTGGGGACCCAGTACTTC. This sequence encodes CASSVTDRVGTQYF. The J gene is TRBJ2-5, the V gene TRBV9; D is uncertain. Trimming removed 2 bases at V and 7 bases at J, with 15 bases between. Per the germline V gene, CDR1 is SGDLS and CDR2 is YYNGEE. The CDR3 consists of 14 residues.